This TCR beta chain came from a study of shared clonotypes between healthy human individuals. The CDR3 is made up of 14 amino acids. The germline V and J ends were trimmed by 5 bases and 5 bases, with 18 bases remaining between them. The germline gives CDR1 SQVTM, CDR2 ANQGSEA. Investigators spread the genomic DNA of each subset evenly over several immunoSEQ plates. The method was immunoSEQ multiplex PCR; TCRdb's version includes in-frame clones alone and lacks a portion of them. The repertoire holds fewer than 3 million clones, with 80% to 95% as singletons. This chain uses TRBV29-1 with TRBJ2-5; D ambiguous. The sequencing sample was made of naive CD4+ T cells from PBMCs. Stated subset: CD45RA+ positively selected. The TCR comes from a man aged 18 to 30 in good health. Some clones in this sample may be carry-over from other donors' samples. CDR3 sequence: CSVLIRYGWETQYF. DNA of the CDR3: TGCAGCGTTTTGATCCGTTATGGATGGGAGACCCAGTACTTC.